This T cell receptor beta chain is from a study of blood T cell repertoires in COVID-19. Study-level information: The analysed material was cDNA or gDNA that came from T cells, B-cell-depleted T cells, or PBMCs.

Produced via immunoSEQ multiplex PCR; TCRdb's table is partial and in-frame only. The sample shows around 380,000 clones, 87% of them seen only once. Participant ages covered roughly 18 to 89 years across approximately 25 US areas. Clinical histories supplied by participants themselves formed the basis of cohort assignment. Two negative PCRs, clearance, or symptom resolution characterized the recovered Cohort 3 donors. Per germline, CDR1 LGHDT and CDR2 YNNKEL (reference sequence). The CDR3 totals 12 residues. Trimming shortened V by 4 bases and J by 7 bases, and 7 bases separated the two germline ends.

The chain combines TRBV3-1 (or the pseudogene TRBV3-2) with TRBJ2-2, with a possible D match to TRBD1 (5 bases). The receptor comes from a man aged 25-40 years who had recovered from COVID-19. Specimen: PBMCs or T cells enriched from blood (not recorded which). The CDR3 nucleotides are TGTGCCAGCAGCCGGGGCCTCGGGGAGCTGTTTTTT. Protein: CASSRGLGELFF.